These 17 T cell receptor beta chains originate from one sample sequenced in a study of shared clonotypes between healthy human individuals (TCRdb year 2020). To prepare the library, the immunoSEQ multiplex PCR assay was applied. The table was pulled from immuneACCESS by TCRdb, which kept in-frame rearrangements only. Such tables lose some clones; where checked, under half of the loss comes from unresolved V genes, and the rest has no known cause. Across this sample there are 1.6 million or so clones, with around 97% seen only once. The ten most abundant clones make up roughly 1.1% of the sample. Specimen: naive CD4+ T cells sorted from blood. Explained via the paper, the cell subset or site label denotes: CD45RA+ positively selected. The source of these receptors is a man younger than 45 in good health.

DNA for the CDR3: TGTGCCTCTATGACAGACTCTGGAAACACCATATATTTT. It translates to CASMTDSGNTIYF. J is TRBJ1-3 and V is TRBV30; tentative D call: TRBD1 (5 bases). Germline V gives CDR1 GTSNPN, CDR2 SVGIG (reference sequence). The CDR3 totals 13 residues. With 7 bases removed from V and 0 bases from J, the gap between germline ends came to 10 bases.

The rearrangement links TRBV19 to TRBJ2-6; 7 bases are shared with TRBD1. V trimming: 6 bases; J trimming: 2 bases; junction bases outside the gene matches: 4. This CDR3 contains 15 residues. Germline CDR1 and CDR2: LNHDA and SQIVND (reference sequence). The CDR3: CASRTGKAGANVLTF. The CDR3 DNA reads as TGTGCCAGTAGGACAGGGAAAGCTGGGGCCAACGTCCTGACTTTC.

The gene calls are TRBV7-2 and TRBJ2-1; 8 positions agree with TRBD2. Germline V CDR1 and CDR2: SGHTA, FQGNSA. CDR3 size: 16 residues. V lost 1 base, J lost 3 bases, and 5 bases stayed unmatched. CDR3 in amino acids: CASSLVGLAGYNEQFF. In DNA form, the CDR3 reads TGTGCCAGCAGCTTAGTTGGCCTAGCGGGCTACAATGAGCAGTTCTTC.

The V and J genes are TRBV27 and TRBJ1-5; D unresolved. Germline CDR1 and CDR2: MNHEY and SMNVEV (reference sequence). CDR3 size: 16 residues. Trimming cost V 6 bases and J 0 bases, with 15 bases left between them. The CDR3 coding sequence is TGTGCCAGCAGACTCCGAGGTGGTTATAGCAATCAGCCCCAGCATTTT. Translation: CASRLRGGYSNQPQHF.

The V and J genes are TRBV9 and TRBJ2-3; 9 bases fit TRBD2. CDR3 length: 17 residues. CDR1 and CDR2 (germline): SGDLS, YYNGEE. The trim removed 3 bases at V and 4 bases at J, leaving 12 bases unmatched. The CDR3 sequence: CASSARIAGVRSDTQYF. Here the CDR3 DNA reads TGTGCCAGCAGCGCCCGGATAGCGGGAGTTCGCTCAGATACGCAGTATTTT.

V usage is TRBV6-6 and J usage is TRBJ1-3, with D perhaps TRBD1 (5 bases). Looked up from germline, CDR1 is MNHNY and CDR2 is SVGAGI (reference sequence). The CDR3 extends over 16 amino acids. V was clipped by 4 bases and J by 2 bases, with 15 bases between them. In nucleotides, the CDR3 is TGTGCCAGCAGTTGGACTCAACAGGTCCCTGGAAACACCATATATTTT. The encoded protein is CASSWTQQVPGNTIYF.

The chain links TRBV9 to TRBJ2-3, with 8 bases aligning to TRBD2. The ends lost 4 bases at V and 0 bases at J; junction bases unmatched: 4. The length of the CDR3 is 15 residues. Germline V lookup: CDR1 SGDLS, CDR2 YYNGEE. CDR3 in amino acids: CASSPTSGSTDTQYF. The CDR3 coding sequence is TGTGCCAGCAGCCCTACTAGCGGAAGCACAGATACGCAGTATTTT.

The chain couples TRBV11-3 to TRBJ2-7; no clear D gene. Germline CDR1 reads SGHNT; CDR2 reads YENEEA. CDR3 length: 12 residues. The germline V and J ends were trimmed by 4 bases and 0 bases, with 4 bases remaining between them. The CDR3 is CASSSNSYEQYF. DNA of the CDR3: TGTGCCAGCAGCTCAAACTCCTACGAGCAGTACTTC.

The V gene is TRBV9, the J gene TRBJ2-3; TRBD1 aligns across 7 bases. In germline, CDR1 is SGDLS, CDR2 YYNGEE. There are 15 residues in the CDR3. The V gene end was trimmed by 3 bases and the J gene end by 3 bases; junction bases not matched to a gene: 7. CDR3 loop: CASSERGLGTDTQYF. The CDR3, as DNA: TGTGCCAGCAGCGAAAGGGGGCTGGGTACAGATACGCAGTATTTT.

The V gene is TRBV5-1, the J gene TRBJ2-2, with 10 positions matching TRBD1. The CDR3 consists of 16 residues. V gave up 4 bases and J gave up 4 bases; unmatched junction bases: 7. Germline CDR1 SGHRS, CDR2 YFSETQ. The CDR3 reads CASSPGTGVSTGELFF. Written as DNA, the CDR3 is TGCGCCAGCAGCCCCGGGACAGGGGTCTCCACCGGGGAGCTGTTTTTT.

The J gene is TRBJ2-3, the V gene TRBV29-1; 8 bases fit TRBD2. The length of the CDR3 is 14 residues. In germline, CDR1 is SQVTM, CDR2 ANQGSEA. Trimming at V came to 6 bases and at J to 2 bases, leaving 7 bases not matched to a gene. The CDR3 DNA follows: TGCAGCGTCACTAGCGGACTACACACAGATACGCAGTATTTT. Translating it yields CSVTSGLHTDTQYF.

The count of this clone is one. The chain has TRBV15 and TRBJ2-7; D is possibly TRBD1 or TRBD2 (5 bases each). V lost 4 bases to trimming and J lost 4 bases, with 20 bases between them. Germline CDR1 LNHNV, CDR2 YYDKDF (reference sequence). The CDR3 runs to 16 residues. The CDR3 loop is CATSIQSRGLGYEQYF. The CDR3 DNA follows: TGTGCCACCAGCATCCAATCGAGGGGTTTAGGATACGAGCAGTACTTC.

The V gene is TRBV5-1, the J gene TRBJ1-3; D is uncertain. Trimming left V 0 bases short and J 0 bases short, with 7 bases between. Germline V gives CDR1 SGHRS, CDR2 YFSETQ. The CDR3 is 15 amino acids. The CDR3 region has the DNA TGCGCCAGCAGCTTGGGGCCCTTCTCTGGAAACACCATATATTTT. Translated: CASSLGPFSGNTIYF. The full variable domain, completed using reference TRBV5-1 and TRBJ1-3, is KAGVTQTPRYLIKTRGQQVTLSCSPISGHRSVSWYQQTPGQGLQFLFEYFSETQRNKGNFPGRFSGRQFSNSRSEMNVSTLELGDSALYLCASSLGPFSGNTIYFGEGSWLTVV.

The chain recombines TRBV5-5 with TRBJ1-1; possibly TRBD1 for D (5 bases). Trimming pared 0 bases from V and 6 bases from J, leaving 15 bases between. Germline values: CDR1 SGHKS, CDR2 YYEKEE (reference sequence). There are 15 residues in the CDR3. CDR3: CASSLVSGWFSEAFF. CDR3 DNA: TGTGCCAGCAGCTTGGTATCAGGGTGGTTTTCTGAAGCTTTCTTT.

V is TRBV21-1 and J is TRBJ2-3. TRBV21-1 is tagged as a pseudogene. There are 15 residues in the CDR3. CDR3 region: CASSKGRDGLDTQYF. Written as DNA, the CDR3 is TGTGCCAGCAGCAAAGGTCGGGACGGCCTAGATACGCAGTATTTT.

The chain employs TRBV7-8 and TRBJ2-5; tentatively, D is TRBD1 or TRBD2 (5 bases each). Germline V gene sequence: CDR1 SGHVS, CDR2 FQNEAQ. This CDR3 is 14 amino acids long. Deletions cut 3 bases from V and 5 bases from J, with 13 bases between. This CDR3 reads CASSLRAGLETQYF. The CDR3 nucleotides are TGTGCCAGCAGCTTGAGGGCAGGGTTGGAGACCCAGTACTTC.

The CDR3 nucleotides read TGTGCCAGCAGCGTAAGAGGGACCGGCGGGGAGACCCAGTACTTC. Translating it yields CASSVRGTGGETQYF. This chain links TRBV9 with TRBJ2-5; D possibly uses TRBD1 or TRBD2 (5 bases each). V shed 1 base and J shed 5 bases, with 15 bases lying between them. Germline CDR1 is SGDLS and CDR2 is YYNGEE. CDR3 length: 15 amino acids.